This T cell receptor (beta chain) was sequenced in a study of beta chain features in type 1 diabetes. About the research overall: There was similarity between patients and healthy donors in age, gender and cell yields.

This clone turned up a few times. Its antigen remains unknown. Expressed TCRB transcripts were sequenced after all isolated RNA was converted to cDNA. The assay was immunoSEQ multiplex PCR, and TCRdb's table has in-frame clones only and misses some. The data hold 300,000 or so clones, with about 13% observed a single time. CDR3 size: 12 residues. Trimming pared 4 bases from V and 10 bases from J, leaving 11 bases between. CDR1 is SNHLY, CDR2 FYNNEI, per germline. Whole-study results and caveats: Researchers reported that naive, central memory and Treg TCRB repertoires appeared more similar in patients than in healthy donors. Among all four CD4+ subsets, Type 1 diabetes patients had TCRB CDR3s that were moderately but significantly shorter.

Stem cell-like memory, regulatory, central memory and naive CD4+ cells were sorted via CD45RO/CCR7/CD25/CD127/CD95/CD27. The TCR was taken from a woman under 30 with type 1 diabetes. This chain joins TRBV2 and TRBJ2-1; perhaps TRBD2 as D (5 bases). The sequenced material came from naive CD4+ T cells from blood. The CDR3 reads CASSVGVGEQFF. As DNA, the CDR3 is TGTGCCAGCAGTGTCGGGGTTGGGGAGCAGTTCTTC. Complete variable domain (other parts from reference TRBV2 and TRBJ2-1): EPEVTQTPSHQVTQMGQEVILRCVPISNHLYFYWYRQILGQKVEFLVSFYNNEISEKSEIFDDQFSVERPDGSNFTLKIRSTKLEDSAMYFCASSVGVGEQFFGPGTRLTVL.